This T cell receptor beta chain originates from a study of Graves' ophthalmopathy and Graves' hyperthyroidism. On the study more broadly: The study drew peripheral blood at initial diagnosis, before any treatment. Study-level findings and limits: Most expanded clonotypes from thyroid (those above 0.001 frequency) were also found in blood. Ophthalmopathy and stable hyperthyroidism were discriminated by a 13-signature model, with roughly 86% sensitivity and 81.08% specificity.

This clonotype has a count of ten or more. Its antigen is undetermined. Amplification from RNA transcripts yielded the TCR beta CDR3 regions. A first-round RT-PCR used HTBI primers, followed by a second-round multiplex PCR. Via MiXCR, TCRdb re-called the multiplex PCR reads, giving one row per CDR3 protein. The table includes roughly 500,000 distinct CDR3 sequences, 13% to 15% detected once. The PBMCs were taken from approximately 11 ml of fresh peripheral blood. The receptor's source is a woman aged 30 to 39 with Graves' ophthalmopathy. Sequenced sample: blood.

For the CDR3, the DNA is TGTGCCAGCAGTTTAGGGGACATCACTGAAGCTTTCTTT. Its translation is CASSLGDITEAFF. This rearrangement joins TRBV12-3 or TRBV12-4 to TRBJ1-1; TRBD1 is a possible D gene (6 bases). This CDR3 spans 13 amino acids. V shed 1 base and J shed 4 bases, with 7 bases lying between them.